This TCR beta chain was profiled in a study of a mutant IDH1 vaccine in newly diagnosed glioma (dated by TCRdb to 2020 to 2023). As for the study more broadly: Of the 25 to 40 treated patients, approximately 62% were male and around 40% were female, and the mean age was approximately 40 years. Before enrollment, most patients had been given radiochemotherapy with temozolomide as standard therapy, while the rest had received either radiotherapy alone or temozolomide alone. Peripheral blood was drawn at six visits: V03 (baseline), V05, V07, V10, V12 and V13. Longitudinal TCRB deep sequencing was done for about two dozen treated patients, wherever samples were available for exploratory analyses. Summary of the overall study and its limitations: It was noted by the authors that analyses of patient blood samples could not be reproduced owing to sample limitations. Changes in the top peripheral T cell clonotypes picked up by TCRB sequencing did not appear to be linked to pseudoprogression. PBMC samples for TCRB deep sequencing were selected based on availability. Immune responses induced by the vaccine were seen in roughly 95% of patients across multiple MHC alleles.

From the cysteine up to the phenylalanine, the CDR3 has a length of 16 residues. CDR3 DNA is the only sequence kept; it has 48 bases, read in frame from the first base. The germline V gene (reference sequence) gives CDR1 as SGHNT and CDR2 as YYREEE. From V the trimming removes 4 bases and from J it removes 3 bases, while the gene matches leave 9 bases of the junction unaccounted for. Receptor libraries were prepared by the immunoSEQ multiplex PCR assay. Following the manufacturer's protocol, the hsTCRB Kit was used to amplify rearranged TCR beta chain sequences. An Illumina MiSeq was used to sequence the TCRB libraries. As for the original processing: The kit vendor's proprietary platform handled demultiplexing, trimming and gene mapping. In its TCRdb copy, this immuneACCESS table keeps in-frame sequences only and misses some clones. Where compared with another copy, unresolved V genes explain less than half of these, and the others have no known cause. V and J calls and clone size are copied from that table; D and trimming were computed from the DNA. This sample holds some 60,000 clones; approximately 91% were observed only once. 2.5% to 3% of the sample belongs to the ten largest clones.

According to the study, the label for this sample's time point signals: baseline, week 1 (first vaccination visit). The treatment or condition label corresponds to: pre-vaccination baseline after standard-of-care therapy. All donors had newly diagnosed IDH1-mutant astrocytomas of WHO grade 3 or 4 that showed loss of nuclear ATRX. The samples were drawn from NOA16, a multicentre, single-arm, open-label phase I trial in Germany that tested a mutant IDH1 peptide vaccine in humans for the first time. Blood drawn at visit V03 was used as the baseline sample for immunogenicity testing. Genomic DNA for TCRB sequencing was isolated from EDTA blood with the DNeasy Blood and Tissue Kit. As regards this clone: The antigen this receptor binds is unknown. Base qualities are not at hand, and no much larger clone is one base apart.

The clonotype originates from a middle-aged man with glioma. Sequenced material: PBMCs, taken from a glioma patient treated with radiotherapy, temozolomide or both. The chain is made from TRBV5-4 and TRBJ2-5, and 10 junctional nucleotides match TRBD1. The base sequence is TGTGCCAGCAGCCCATCCCCCGGGACAGGGGAAGAGACCCAGTACTTC. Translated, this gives CASSPSPGTGEETQYF.